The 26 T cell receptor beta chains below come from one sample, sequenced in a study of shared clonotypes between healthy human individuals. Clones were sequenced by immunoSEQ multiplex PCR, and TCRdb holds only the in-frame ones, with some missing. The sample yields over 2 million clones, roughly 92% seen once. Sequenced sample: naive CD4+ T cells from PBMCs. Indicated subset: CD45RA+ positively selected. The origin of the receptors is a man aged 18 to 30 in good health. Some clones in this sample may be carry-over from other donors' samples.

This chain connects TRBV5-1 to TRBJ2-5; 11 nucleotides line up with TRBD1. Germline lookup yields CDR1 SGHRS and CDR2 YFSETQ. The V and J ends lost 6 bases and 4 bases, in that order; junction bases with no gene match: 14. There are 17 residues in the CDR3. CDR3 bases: TGCGCCAGCACCTCCGGGGGGACAGGGGGTGGTGGAGAGACCCAGTACTTC. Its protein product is CASTSGGTGGGGETQYF.

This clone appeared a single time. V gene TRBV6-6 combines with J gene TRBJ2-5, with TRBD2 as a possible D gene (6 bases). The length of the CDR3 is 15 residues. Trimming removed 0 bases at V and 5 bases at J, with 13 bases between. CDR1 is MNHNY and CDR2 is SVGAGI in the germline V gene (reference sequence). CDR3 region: CASSYSIYGGETQYF. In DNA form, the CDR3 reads TGTGCCAGCAGTTACTCGATTTATGGGGGGGAGACCCAGTACTTC.

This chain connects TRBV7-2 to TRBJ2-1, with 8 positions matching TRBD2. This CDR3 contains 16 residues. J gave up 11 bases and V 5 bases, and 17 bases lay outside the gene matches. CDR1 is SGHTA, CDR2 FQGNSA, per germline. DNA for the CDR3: TGTGCCAGCAGCCAAACAAGGGGGACTAGGACAATAAAGCAGTTCTTC. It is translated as CASSQTRGTRTIKQFF.

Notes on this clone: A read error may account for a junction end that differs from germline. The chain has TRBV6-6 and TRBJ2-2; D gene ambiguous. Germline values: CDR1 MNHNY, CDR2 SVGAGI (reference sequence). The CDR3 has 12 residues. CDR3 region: CASSYSVGGQVF. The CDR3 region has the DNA TGTGCCAGCAGTTACTCAGTGGGCGGTCAGGTTTTT.

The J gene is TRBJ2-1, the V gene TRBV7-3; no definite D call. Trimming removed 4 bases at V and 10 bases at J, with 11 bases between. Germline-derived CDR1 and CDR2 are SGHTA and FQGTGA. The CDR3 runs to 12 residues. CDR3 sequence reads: CASSSPGREQFF. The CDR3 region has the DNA TGTGCCAGCAGCTCTCCCGGGCGGGAGCAGTTCTTC.

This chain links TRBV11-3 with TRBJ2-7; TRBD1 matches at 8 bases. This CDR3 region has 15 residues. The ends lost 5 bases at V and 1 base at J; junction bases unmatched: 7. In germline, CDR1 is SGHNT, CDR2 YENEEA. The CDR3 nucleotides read TGTGCCAGCAGCCTAAACCGGGACAGGTCCTACGAGCAGTACTTC. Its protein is CASSLNRDRSYEQYF.

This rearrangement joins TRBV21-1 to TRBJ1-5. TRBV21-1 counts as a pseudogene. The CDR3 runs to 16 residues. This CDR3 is CATTPAGTGSNQPQHF. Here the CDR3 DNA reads TGTGCCACCACTCCCGCCGGGACCGGTAGCAATCAGCCCCAGCATTTT.

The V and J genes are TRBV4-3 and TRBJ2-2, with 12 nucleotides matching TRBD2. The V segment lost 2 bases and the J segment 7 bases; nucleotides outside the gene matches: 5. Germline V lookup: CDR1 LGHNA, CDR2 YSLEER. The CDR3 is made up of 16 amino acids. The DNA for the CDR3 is TGCGCCAGCAGCCAACAAGTACTAGCGGGAGGCGGGGAGCTGTTTTTT. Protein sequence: CASSQQVLAGGGELFF.

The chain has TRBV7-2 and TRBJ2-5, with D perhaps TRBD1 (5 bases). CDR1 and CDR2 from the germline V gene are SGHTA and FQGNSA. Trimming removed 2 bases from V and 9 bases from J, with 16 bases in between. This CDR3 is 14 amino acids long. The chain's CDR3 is CASSLLMGQAAQYF. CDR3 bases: TGTGCCAGCAGCTTACTAATGGGGCAGGCGGCCCAGTACTTC.

The CDR3 nucleotides are TGTGCCAGCAGGGTTGCAGCGGATACGCAGTATTTT. It specifies CASRVAADTQYF. J is TRBJ2-3 and V is TRBV28; D uncertain. Between the trimmed V and J ends, which lost 6 bases and 6 bases, there was a span of 10 bases. Germline V gene lookup returns CDR1 MDHEN and CDR2 SYDVKM. This CDR3 comprises 12 residues.

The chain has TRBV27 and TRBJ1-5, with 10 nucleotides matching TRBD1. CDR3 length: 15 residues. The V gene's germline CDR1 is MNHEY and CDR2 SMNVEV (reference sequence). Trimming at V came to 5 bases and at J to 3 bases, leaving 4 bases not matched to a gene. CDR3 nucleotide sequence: TGTGCCAGCAGTCGAAGACAGGGGGCCAATCAGCCCCAGCATTTT. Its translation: CASSRRQGANQPQHF.

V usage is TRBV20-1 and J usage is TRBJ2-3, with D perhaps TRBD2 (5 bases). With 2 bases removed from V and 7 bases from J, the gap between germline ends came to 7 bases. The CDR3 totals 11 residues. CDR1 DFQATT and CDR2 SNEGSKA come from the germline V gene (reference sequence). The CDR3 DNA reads TGCAGTGCTAGATCGGGAAATACGCAGTATTTT. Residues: CSARSGNTQYF.

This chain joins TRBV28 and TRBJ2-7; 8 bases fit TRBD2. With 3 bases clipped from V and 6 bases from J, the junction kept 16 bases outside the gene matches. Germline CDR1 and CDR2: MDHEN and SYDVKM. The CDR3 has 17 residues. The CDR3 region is CASSLGAGRGRRSEQYF. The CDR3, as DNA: TGTGCCAGCAGTTTGGGGGCCGGGAGGGGGAGAAGGAGCGAGCAGTACTTC. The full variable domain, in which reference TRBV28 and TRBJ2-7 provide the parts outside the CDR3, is DVKVTQSSRYLVKRTGEKVFLECVQDMDHENMFWYRQDPGLGLRLIYFSYDVKMKEKGDIPEGYSVSREKKERFSLILESASTNQTSMYLCASSLGAGRGRRSEQYFGPGTRLTVT.

DNA of the CDR3: TGTGCCAGTAGTTTGACAGGGGGCTTTGTTGGAAACACCATATATTTT. This translates into CASSLTGGFVGNTIYF. J is TRBJ1-3 and V is TRBV19, with TRBD1 matching 10 bases. The germline V gene has CDR1 LNHDA and CDR2 SQIVND (reference sequence). J lost 3 bases, V lost 5 bases, and 7 bases had no gene match. This CDR3 is built from 16 residues.

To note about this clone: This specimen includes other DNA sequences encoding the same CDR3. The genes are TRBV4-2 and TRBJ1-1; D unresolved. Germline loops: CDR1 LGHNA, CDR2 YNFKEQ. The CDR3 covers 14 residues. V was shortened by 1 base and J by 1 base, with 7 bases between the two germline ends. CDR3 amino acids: CASSQVGRNTEAFF. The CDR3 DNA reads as TGTGCCAGCAGCCAAGTTGGCAGGAACACTGAAGCTTTCTTT.

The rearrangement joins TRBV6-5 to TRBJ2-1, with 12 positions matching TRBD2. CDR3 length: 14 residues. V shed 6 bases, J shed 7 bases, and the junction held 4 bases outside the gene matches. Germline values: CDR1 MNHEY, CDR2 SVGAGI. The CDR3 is CASRGLAGGNEQFF. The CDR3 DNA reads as TGTGCCAGCAGGGGACTAGCGGGTGGGAATGAGCAGTTCTTC.

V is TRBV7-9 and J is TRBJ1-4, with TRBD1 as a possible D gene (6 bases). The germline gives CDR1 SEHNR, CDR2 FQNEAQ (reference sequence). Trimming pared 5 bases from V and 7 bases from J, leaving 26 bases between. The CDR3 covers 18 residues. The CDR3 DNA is TGTGCCAGCAGCCCGCACCCCAGTTCAGGGGCGGGGAGTGAAAAACTGTTTTTT. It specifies CASSPHPSSGAGSEKLFF.

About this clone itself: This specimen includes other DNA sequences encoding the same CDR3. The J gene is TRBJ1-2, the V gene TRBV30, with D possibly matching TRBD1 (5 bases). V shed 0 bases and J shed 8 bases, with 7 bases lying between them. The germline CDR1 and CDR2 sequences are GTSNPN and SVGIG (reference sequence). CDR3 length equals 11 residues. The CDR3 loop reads CAWSVGGGYTF. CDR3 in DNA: TGTGCCTGGAGTGTTGGGGGAGGCTACACCTTC.

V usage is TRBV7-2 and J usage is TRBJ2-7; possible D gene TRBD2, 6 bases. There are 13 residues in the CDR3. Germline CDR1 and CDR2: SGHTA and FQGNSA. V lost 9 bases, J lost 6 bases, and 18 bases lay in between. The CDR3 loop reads CASGTSRALEQYF. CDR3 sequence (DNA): TGTGCCAGTGGGACTTCTAGGGCCCTCGAGCAGTACTTC.

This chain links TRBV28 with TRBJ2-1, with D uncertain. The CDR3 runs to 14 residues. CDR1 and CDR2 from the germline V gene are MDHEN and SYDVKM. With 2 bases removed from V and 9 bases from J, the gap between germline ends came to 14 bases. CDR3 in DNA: TGTGCCAGCAGTTTAAGTCCCCCCTGGGGTGAGCAGTTCTTC. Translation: CASSLSPPWGEQFF.

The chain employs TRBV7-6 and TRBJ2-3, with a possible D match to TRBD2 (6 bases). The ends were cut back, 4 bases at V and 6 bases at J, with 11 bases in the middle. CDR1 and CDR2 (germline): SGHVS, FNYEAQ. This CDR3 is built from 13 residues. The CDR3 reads CASSWERADTQYF. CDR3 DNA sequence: TGTGCCAGCAGCTGGGAGCGGGCGGATACGCAGTATTTT.

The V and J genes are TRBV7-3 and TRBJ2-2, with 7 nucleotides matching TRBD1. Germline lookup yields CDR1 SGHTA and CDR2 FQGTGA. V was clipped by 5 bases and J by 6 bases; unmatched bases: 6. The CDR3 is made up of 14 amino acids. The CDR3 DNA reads TGTGCCAGCAGCCTTAGACAGGGACCCGGGGAGCTGTTTTTT. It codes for CASSLRQGPGELFF.

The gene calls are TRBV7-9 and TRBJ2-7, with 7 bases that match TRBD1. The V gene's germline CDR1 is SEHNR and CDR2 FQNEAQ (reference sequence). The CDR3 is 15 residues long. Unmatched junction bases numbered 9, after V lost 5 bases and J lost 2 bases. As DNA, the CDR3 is TGTGCCAGCAGCGATACAGGGGTGCCGACCTACGAGCAGTACTTC. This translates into CASSDTGVPTYEQYF.

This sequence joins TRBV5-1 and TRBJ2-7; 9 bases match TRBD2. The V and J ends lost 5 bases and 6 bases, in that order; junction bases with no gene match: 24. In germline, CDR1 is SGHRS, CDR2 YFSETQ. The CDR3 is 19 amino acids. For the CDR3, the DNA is TGCGCCAGCAGTTACGACAGGGTGGGTAGCGGGAGAGATCTGGGCGAGCAGTACTTC. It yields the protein CASSYDRVGSGRDLGEQYF. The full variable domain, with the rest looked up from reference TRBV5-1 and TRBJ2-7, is KAGVTQTPRYLIKTRGQQVTLSCSPISGHRSVSWYQQTPGQGLQFLFEYFSETQRNKGNFPGRFSGRQFSNSRSEMNVSTLELGDSALYLCASSYDRVGSGRDLGEQYFGPGTRLTVT.

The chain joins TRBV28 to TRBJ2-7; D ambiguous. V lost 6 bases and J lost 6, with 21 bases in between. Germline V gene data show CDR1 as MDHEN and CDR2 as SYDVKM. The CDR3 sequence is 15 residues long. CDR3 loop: CASSSWTRENREQYF. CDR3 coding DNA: TGTGCCAGCAGCTCCTGGACCCGTGAGAATCGCGAGCAGTACTTC.

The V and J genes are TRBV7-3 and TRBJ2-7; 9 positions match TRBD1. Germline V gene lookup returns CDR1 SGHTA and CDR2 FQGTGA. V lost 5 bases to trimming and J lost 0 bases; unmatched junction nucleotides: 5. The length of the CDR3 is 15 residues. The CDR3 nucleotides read TGTGCCAGCAGCCGAAGACAGGGGGACTCCTACGAGCAGTACTTC. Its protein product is CASSRRQGDSYEQYF. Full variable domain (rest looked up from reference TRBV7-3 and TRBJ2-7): GAGVSQTPSNKVTEKGKYVELRCDPISGHTALYWYRQSLGQGPEFLIYFQGTGAADDSGLPNDRFFAVRPEGSVSTLKIQRTERGDSAVYLCASSRRQGDSYEQYFGPGTRLTVT.